Below are 10 T cell receptor beta chains sequenced from a single sample in a study of OX40 agonist ivuxolimab in advanced cancers. The table came from immunoSEQ multiplex PCR; TCRdb's copy has only in-frame clones and leaves some out. This table has 150,000 to 170,000 clones, around 94% appearing once. Specimen: CD4+ or CD8+ T cells sorted from blood, collected in a trial of the OX40 agonist ivuxolimab. Every receptor here comes from an adult with an advanced solid tumor such as melanoma, head and neck, liver or kidney cancer.

The CDR3 nucleotides read TGTGCCAGCAGACCCGGCTCCTCTGGAAACACCATATATTTT. Translating gives CASRPGSSGNTIYF. The chain has TRBV28 and TRBJ1-3, with D hard to call. CDR1 is MDHEN, CDR2 SYDVKM, per germline. The CDR3 runs 14 residues. The V and J ends lost 6 bases and 0 bases respectively, with 9 bases between them.

The chain is built from TRBV6-5 and TRBJ1-5, with D unresolved. Germline loops: CDR1 MNHEY, CDR2 SVGAGI. Trimming removed 5 bases from V and 5 bases from J, with 13 bases in between. CDR3 length: 14 residues. CDR3 in amino acids: CASSQVGFYQPQHF. In DNA form, the CDR3 reads TGTGCCAGCAGTCAAGTGGGCTTCTATCAGCCCCAGCATTTT.

This chain links TRBV5-1 with TRBJ2-6; 7 nucleotides match TRBD1. The ends lost 1 base at V and 2 bases at J; junction bases unmatched: 6. Germline CDR1 reads SGHRS; CDR2 reads YFSETQ. The CDR3 sequence is 17 residues long. Here the CDR3 DNA reads TGCGCCAGCAGCTTGTCCCGACAGGGCCCTGGGGCCAACGTCCTGACTTTC. Its protein is CASSLSRQGPGANVLTF.

The chain employs TRBV6-1 and TRBJ2-3; 7 bases line up with TRBD2. The CDR3 spans 16 residues. Per the germline V gene, CDR1 is MNHNS and CDR2 is SASEGT. J was trimmed by 4 bases and V by 4 bases; bases with no gene match: 11. The DNA of the CDR3 is TGTGCCAGCAGTGGCCCGGGAGGCCCGGGCGCAGATACGCAGTATTTT. This translates into CASSGPGGPGADTQYF.

The rearrangement uses TRBV28 and TRBJ2-3; D not certain. The germline V gene encodes CDR1 MDHEN and CDR2 SYDVKM. V dropped 5 bases and J dropped 0 bases, with 9 bases sitting between them. The CDR3 spans 14 residues. CDR3 sequence (DNA): TGTGCCAGCAGTCCGACACTTAGCACAGATACGCAGTATTTT. Residues: CASSPTLSTDTQYF.

J is TRBJ1-3 and V is TRBV6-5; D is unresolved. The CDR3 length is 15 residues. Looked up from germline, CDR1 is MNHEY and CDR2 is SVGAGI. V was pared by 7 bases and J by 3 bases, with 16 bases between. The chain's CDR3 is CASTHQMEVGNTIYF. The CDR3, as DNA: TGTGCCAGCACCCATCAGATGGAGGTTGGAAACACCATATATTTT.

V is TRBV7-2 and J is TRBJ2-5; no clear D gene. Per the germline V gene, CDR1 is SGHTA and CDR2 is FQGNSA. The CDR3 extends over 12 amino acids. Trimming removed 4 bases from V and 1 base from J, with 4 bases in between. CDR3 sequence reads: CASSSSQETQYF. In nucleotides, the CDR3 is TGTGCCAGCAGCTCCTCCCAAGAGACCCAGTACTTC.

V gene TRBV18 combines with J gene TRBJ2-3; 7 bases match TRBD1. The germline V gene has CDR1 KGHSH and CDR2 LQKENI. The CDR3 loop spans 13 amino acids. V lost 9 bases, J lost 2 bases, and 5 bases stayed unmatched. CDR3 amino acids: CASRGQVTDTQYF. The CDR3 DNA reads as TGTGCCAGTCGAGGACAGGTCACAGATACGCAGTATTTT.

This sequence joins TRBV10-3 and TRBJ2-3; 8 positions match TRBD2. CDR1 ENHRY and CDR2 SYGVKD come from the germline V gene. The ends lost 2 bases at V and 0 bases at J; junction bases unmatched: 7. The CDR3 sequence is 17 residues long. Here the CDR3 DNA reads TGTGCCATCAGTGAGCGTCGACTAGCGCCAAGCACAGATACGCAGTATTTT. Translation: CAISERRLAPSTDTQYF.

The chain carries TRBV28 and TRBJ2-1; the D gene is possibly TRBD2 (6 bases). CDR1 and CDR2 (germline): MDHEN, SYDVKM. V was trimmed by 6 bases and J by 0 bases, leaving 15 bases between them. This CDR3 comprises 16 residues. CDR3 loop: CASSSSAGSSYNEQFF. CDR3 sequence (DNA): TGTGCCAGCAGCTCTTCGGCGGGGTCCTCCTACAATGAGCAGTTCTTC.